These 7 T cell receptor beta chains came from one sample sequenced in a study of T-cell reconstitution after alpha-beta-depleted transplantation in children. Unique molecular identifiers were built into the TCRbeta library. TCRdb itself ran the PCR reads through MiXCR, one entry per CDR3 protein. Found here are around 370,000 distinct CDR3 sequences, about 9.4% of them singletons; the top ten hold 2% to 3%. Sequenced material: PBMCs from the stem cell graft donor, taken from the stem cell graft. All receptors come from a human donor who donated a stem cell graft to a child with acute lymphoblastic leukemia.

In this sample, this clonotype turned up a few times. The V call is TRBV5-5, the J call TRBJ2-5; possibly TRBD1 for D (5 bases). From germline, CDR1 is SGHKS and CDR2 YYEKEE (reference sequence). V was shortened by 9 bases and J by 3 bases, with 21 bases between the two germline ends. The CDR3 runs to 15 residues. The CDR3 loop is CANKKGRLDEETQYF. CDR3 nucleotide sequence: TGTGCCAATAAAAAGGGGCGCCTCGACGAAGAGACCCAGTACTTC.

This clonotype was recorded a few times. The chain is built from TRBV30 and TRBJ2-3, with TRBD1 matching 12 bases. J was trimmed by 4 bases and V by 2 bases; bases with no gene match: 7. Germline CDR1 is GTSNPN and CDR2 is SVGIG (reference sequence). The CDR3 extends over 16 amino acids. CDR3 nucleotides: TGTGCCTGGAGTACGGGACAGGGGGCGAACGCAGATACGCAGTATTTT. Translating gives CAWSTGQGANADTQYF.

V and J are TRBV6-1 and TRBJ2-5; no clear D. This CDR3 has 15 amino acids. The V end lost 1 base, the J end lost 2 bases, and 11 bases lay between the germline ends. Germline V gives CDR1 MNHNS, CDR2 SASEGT. The CDR3, as DNA: TGTGCCAGCAGTGAAGACGGGCTAGGACAAGAGACCCAGTACTTC. Protein product: CASSEDGLGQETQYF.

The chain is built from TRBV15 and TRBJ2-1; 8 nucleotides align to TRBD2. This CDR3 comprises 18 residues. V lost 4 bases to trimming and J lost 0 bases; unmatched junction nucleotides: 11. From germline, CDR1 is LNHNV and CDR2 YYDKDF (reference sequence). CDR3 bases: TGTGCCACCAGCAATAAGCTAGGGACTAGTTTCTCCTACAATGAGCAGTTCTTC. Amino acids: CATSNKLGTSFSYNEQFF.

This clonotype was seen repeatedly, ten times or more. The gene calls are TRBV28 and TRBJ2-5, with D perhaps TRBD1 or TRBD2 (5 bases each). The ends were cut back, 3 bases at V and 8 bases at J, with 19 bases in the middle. Germline CDR1 and CDR2: MDHEN and SYDVKM. The CDR3 sequence is 15 residues long. The CDR3 sequence: CASSFGALSRDTQYF. The CDR3 DNA is TGTGCCAGCAGTTTTGGGGCCCTCTCCCGGGACACCCAGTACTTC.

There are a few counts of this clonotype. This rearrangement joins TRBV10-3 to TRBJ2-2; possible D gene TRBD2, 5 bases. The CDR3 has 13 residues. The V gene lost 2 bases and the J gene lost 6 bases, with 7 bases spanning the gap. Germline-derived CDR1 and CDR2 are ENHRY and SYGVKD. CDR3 nucleotides: TGTGCCATCAGTGAGCGGGGTCCCGGGGAGCTGTTTTTT. This gives the protein CAISERGPGELFF.

In this sample, this clonotype turned up many times. The V and J genes are TRBV2 and TRBJ2-7, with 8 bases lining up with TRBD1. Trimming at V came to 8 bases and at J to 3 bases, leaving 9 bases not matched to a gene. The CDR3 runs 14 residues. The germline CDR1 and CDR2 sequences are SNHLY and FYNNEI. CDR3 region: CASGRDRIIYEQYF. DNA for the CDR3: TGTGCCAGCGGTCGGGACAGGATCATCTACGAGCAGTACTTC.